In this sample, the clone carrying this T cell receptor beta chain turned up a few times. Its antigen is currently unknown. At the time of sampling, donors were nominally healthy, though unrecorded immune exposures were likely. The PCR was carried out with 60 Vbeta primers and 13 Jbeta primers. Authors' methods: Some 11 million of the approximately 80 million unique TCR beta chains counted in a later analysis were shared. TCRdb's table, derived via immunoSEQ multiplex PCR, lists solely in-frame clones and lacks some. That table supplies the V and J calls and clone size; D and trimming were determined from the DNA. Among about 160,000 clones listed, over 80% were seen once. The sample belongs to a study of cytomegalovirus exposure and HLA in healthy donors. This CDR3 spans 16 amino acids. CDR1 and CDR2 (germline): MDHEN, SYDVKM. With 7 bases clipped from V and 2 bases from J, the junction kept 13 bases outside the gene matches.

Study outcomes and limitations: A prior analysis recorded that most TCR beta V segments were productive about 90% or about 30% of the time.

The rearrangement joins TRBV28 to TRBJ1-1; 7 positions match TRBD1. Material for sequencing was PBMCs. The TCR was taken from a male donor in good health and CMV-seropositive. The CDR3 DNA follows: TGTGCCAGCATTCTTCCCAACACAGGGGACAACACTGAAGCTTTCTTT. This sequence encodes CASILPNTGDNTEAFF.